This T cell receptor (beta chain) derives from a study of T-cell memory formation after mild COVID-19. Overall study findings and caveats: In pre-infection memory, a portion of responding clones appeared, which suggested that cross-reactive memory joined.

Per the germline V gene, CDR1 is SGHAT and CDR2 is FQNNGV. The CDR3 covers 13 residues. In the case of this clonotype: No antigen is known for it. At one end the junction does not follow the germline gene, possibly because of a read error.

TCRdb re-analysed the 5' RACE reads in MiXCR, keeping a single row per CDR3 protein. The sample holds a few hundred thousand distinct CDR3 sequences, about 10% seen once. The rearrangement joins TRBV11-2 to TRBJ2-1; 7 nucleotides agree with TRBD1. This TCR came from a man aged 18 to 30 who had mild COVID-19 (a few samples of this study predate the infection). Cell type and time point are not known. Source material: PBMCs or a T cell subset sorted from them (not recorded which). CDR3 region: CASSLDQVGGKLF. CDR3 sequence (DNA): TGTGCCAGCAGCTTAGATCAGGTAGGGGGCAAGCTCTTC.